This TCR beta chain stems from a study of T cells after yellow fever vaccination. About the study: Low-cell-number fractions were prepared with SMART-Seq v4 Ultra Low Input.

The CDR3 has 15 amino acids. V dropped 3 bases and J dropped 7; count of bases not matched to a gene: 5. Germline CDR1 and CDR2: SGHVS and FQNEAQ. They built TCR cDNA with 5'RACE template switching, a step that put in a universal primer site and UMIs. A single record per CDR3 protein comes from TCRdb applying MiXCR to the 5' RACE reads. The top ten clones hold approximately 15% of a sample with 450,000 to 600,000 distinct CDR3 sequences, around 16% of them seen once. Points on this clonotype: Its antigen remains unidentified.

General observations from the study: Just a small share of clonotypes turned up in the CD4 compartment as well as the CD8 compartment. Among primary-vaccination clones, most reappeared after the booster, at roughly 95% for CD4 and 88% for CD8.

V gene TRBV7-8 combines with J gene TRBJ1-6, with 8 bases that match TRBD1. Here the sequenced sample was PBMCs, taken about 5 days after the first yellow fever vaccination. This receptor was identified in a man between 18 and 29 years old who received the YFV17D yellow fever vaccine. This CDR3 is CASSFDRGGNSPLHF. CDR3 bases: TGTGCCAGCAGCTTTGACAGGGGTGGCAATTCACCCCTCCACTTT.